This TCR beta chain emerged from a study of cytomegalovirus exposure and HLA in healthy donors. The CDR3 loop spans 13 amino acids. CDR1 and CDR2 (germline): GTSNPN, SVGIG (reference sequence). V was trimmed by 7 bases and J by 4 bases, leaving 16 bases between them. As concerns this clone: As yet, its antigen is unknown.

Both 60 Vbeta primers and 13 Jbeta primers went into the PCR. TCRdb's table, derived via immunoSEQ multiplex PCR, lists solely in-frame clones and lacks some. The data contain 100,000 to 150,000 clones, over 70% of them seen just once; the ten biggest clones take up less than 3%. General study results and limits: Later on, an analysis tied 15,000 or so TCR beta sequences to HLA alleles at 0.05 false discovery rate. Analysis performed later showed TCR beta chains linked to HLA being more clonally expanded than equally common others. For presence/absence analyses, sequencing depth was assumed to be roughly uniform across donors.

This chain joins TRBV30 and TRBJ1-2; the D is unclear. The specimen sequenced was PBMCs. The sequence came from a woman aged 40 to 50 in good health and CMV-seropositive. The CDR3 reads CAYSPGSGYGYTF. The CDR3 DNA is TGTGCCTACTCCCCAGGATCTGGCTATGGCTACACCTTC.